Listed below are T cell receptor beta chains from one sample, sequenced in a study of blood T cell repertoires in COVID-19. This table comes from immunoSEQ multiplex PCR, and its TCRdb copy is limited to in-frame clones, with some not included. This sample has about 270,000 clones, with roughly 84% found just once. The sample was peripheral blood. Receptors originate from a young woman with acute or convalescent COVID-19. Both conserved end residues are part of each CDR3. Not every row has a clone size; where given, it reads once, few, many or a size class.

.	TRBV5-1	TRBJ1-1	CASSPALDMNTEAFF
.	TRBV18	TRBJ2-7	CASSLGTGYPYEQYF
.	TRBV27	TRBJ1-2	CASKSHTDRTYGYTF
.	TRBV7-9	TRBJ2-5	CASSPDRGSETQYF
.	TRBV6-6	TRBJ2-1	CASSYRTSDRREQFF
.	TRBV4-3	TRBJ2-7	CASSQRLAGIYEQYF
.	TRBV7-2	TRBJ2-7	CASSLGQSVPYEQYF
.	TRBV30	TRBJ2-1	CAWSVGLAEYNEQFF
.	TRBV5-4	TRBJ2-3	CASSPDLGGLDADTQYF
few	TRBV6-6	TRBJ1-1	CASSPISDSIMNTEAFF
.	TRBV9	TRBJ2-7	CASSVGLQTSSYEQYF
.	TRBV18	TRBJ2-5	CASSGLPWETQYF
few	TRBV5-4	TRBJ1-3	CASSLYGTGGGHTIYF
.	TRBV21-1	TRBJ2-1	CASSANTSGYYNEQFF
medium-sized	TRBV9	TRBJ2-1	CASSTRGRFDLFF
few	TRBV11-2	TRBJ2-1	CASSRLTRGSYNEQFF
.	TRBV15	TRBJ2-3	CATSRADRVRTDTQYF
.	TRBV5-6	TRBJ1-2	CASSRGWQEVNYGYTF
.	TRBV6-5	TRBJ2-1	CASSYSGGALGYEQFF
.	TRBV7-9	TRBJ2-7	CASSPRSSYEQYF
.	TRBV19	TRBJ2-1	CASSIYWTSGSNEQFF
.	TRBV28	TRBJ2-7	CASSSRTESSYEQYF
few	TRBV5-1	TRBJ1-2	CASRLGTTNYGYTF
once	TRBV6-5	TRBJ2-2	CASSYTSWSTGELFF
few	TRBV3-1/TRBV3-2	TRBJ1-2	CASSQEGCGQGITF
.	TRBV9	TRBJ1-1	CASSVEERMNTEAFF
.	TRBV10-3	TRBJ2-7	CAIKEPGQGLSAQYF
.	TRBV6-2/TRBV6-3	TRBJ2-3	CASSLAGQSTDTQYF
.	TRBV5-1	TRBJ1-2	CASSRDREDYGYTF
.	TRBV27	TRBJ2-7	CASSPGQDSYEQYF
once	TRBV18	TRBJ1-1	CASSLDGNTEAFF
.	TRBV5-1	TRBJ1-2	CASSLVAGQPYGYTF
.	TRBV4-3	TRBJ2-7	CASSQEFEGAPYEQYF
few	TRBV3-1/TRBV3-2	TRBJ1-2	CASSQDEYGYTF
once	TRBV7-9	TRBJ1-6	CASSLGPASSYNSPLHF
.	TRBV6-5	TRBJ2-7	CASSPRDRGSYEQYF
.	TRBV7-2	TRBJ2-2	CASSFRQAPYTGELFF
.	TRBV3-1/TRBV3-2	TRBJ2-3	CASSHRGLAANTDTQYF
.	TRBV19	TRBJ1-2	CASQAVGENYGYTF
.	TRBV9	TRBJ2-1	CASSNPGLAGVGEQFF
.	TRBV9	TRBJ2-3	CASSAGTGHTDTQYF
.	TRBV28	TRBJ2-2	CASSLSGDPGELFF
.	TRBV6-5	TRBJ2-7	CASSYDRGRTYEQYF